These T cell receptor beta chains were read from a single sample in a study of T-cell reconstitution after alpha-beta-depleted transplantation in children. TCRdb reprocessed the PCR reads via MiXCR and lists one record per CDR3 protein. In the table there are roughly 670,000 distinct CDR3 sequences, roughly 14% of which are singletons. The starting material was PBMCs, obtained before TCRalphabeta/CD19-depleted stem cell transplant. The receptors here all came from a girl aged 2 to 9 with congenital amegakaryocytic thrombocytopenia, due to receive a stem cell transplant. Both conserved end residues are part of each CDR3. A D gene is named only where the DNA matches it firmly. The size entry is marked missing in some rows and otherwise reads once, few, many or a size class.

TRBJ2-1	TRBV7-6	14	NA	many	TGTGCCAGCAGCTTAGAAGCCGCCTACAATGAGCAGTTCTTC	CASSLEAAYNEQFF
TRBJ2-1	TRBV15	19	TRBD2	many	TGTGCCACCAGCAGAGATGGGGTGGGTACTAGCGGGAGTTACAATGAGCAGTTCTTC	CATSRDGVGTSGSYNEQFF
TRBJ2-7	TRBV12-3/TRBV12-4	15	NA	few	TGTGCCAGCAGTCCTTCCCGCAGGACGACCTGGGAGCAGTACTTC	CASSPSRRTTWEQYF
TRBJ2-1	TRBV6-2/TRBV6-3	12	TRBD1	many	TGTGCCAGCGGACAGGGGAACAATGAGCAGTTCTTC	CASGQGNNEQFF
TRBJ2-1	TRBV11-2	12	TRBD2	few	TGTGCCAGCCGTACTAGCGGCGATGAGCAGTTCTTC	CASRTSGDEQFF
TRBJ1-1	TRBV20-1	14	NA	many	TGCAGTGCTAGAAAGGGGCTGGGGAACACTGAAGCTTTCTTT	CSARKGLGNTEAFF
TRBJ2-4	TRBV5-1	14	NA	many	TGCGCCAGCAGCTTGACCGGGACCGCTAACATTCAGTACTTC	CASSLTGTANIQYF
TRBJ2-7	TRBV20-1	17	TRBD2	few	TGCAGTGCTCTCAACCCGGCGGGGCTAGCGGGACCATACGAGCAGTACTTC	CSALNPAGLAGPYEQYF
TRBJ2-3	TRBV28	14	NA	few	TGTGCCAGCAGTTTAGGTGACTCCCGGGTTACGCAGTATTTT	CASSLGDSRVTQYF
TRBJ2-7	TRBV7-9	13	NA	NA	TGTGCCAGCAGATCAGCCGGGACCTACGAGCAGTACTTC	CASRSAGTYEQYF
TRBJ2-7	TRBV10-3	12	TRBD1	NA	TGTGCCACCGGGGACAGGGATTACGAGCAGTACTTC	CATGDRDYEQYF
TRBJ2-3	TRBV10-3	14	NA	NA	TGTGCCATGGGCTCCGGGACTCGGACAGATACGCAGTATTTT	CAMGSGTRTDTQYF
TRBJ2-1	TRBV5-1	12	NA	many	TGCGCCAGCAGCTTGTTTATTTATGAGCAGTTCTTC	CASSLFIYEQFF
TRBJ2-1	TRBV20-1	17	NA	NA	TGCTGTGCTAGAGAAAGGACGCTCACGAGCTCCTACAATGAGCAGTTCTTC	CCARERTLTSSYNEQFF
TRBJ2-1	TRBV5-1	13	NA	many	TGCGCCAGCAGCAACCGGGGGATGAATGAGCAGTTCTTC	CASSNRGMNEQFF
TRBJ2-7	TRBV29-1	13	NA	NA	TGCAGCGTTGAACCGGAGAGCTCCTACGAGCAGTACTTC	CSVEPESSYEQYF
TRBJ2-1	TRBV30	13	TRBD2	few	TGTGCCTGGAGTAGTCTAGCGGGAACTGAGCAGTTCTTC	CAWSSLAGTEQFF
TRBJ2-7	TRBV27	15	NA	NA	TGTGCCAGCAGTTCGAACACAGGGAAGAACTACGAGCAGTACTTC	CASSSNTGKNYEQYF
TRBJ2-2	TRBV7-9	14	NA	many	TGTGCCAGCAGCTTAGAGTGGGGATCCGGGGAGCTGTTTTTT	CASSLEWGSGELFF
TRBJ2-1	TRBV7-3	15	TRBD2	few	TGTGCCAGCAGCTTAATTGGCGGGAGGAGCTATGAGCAGTTCTTC	CASSLIGGRSYEQFF
TRBJ2-5	TRBV12-3/TRBV12-4	14	TRBD1	few	TGTGCCAGCAGACGACAGGGGGCGTTTGAGACCCAGTACTTC	CASRRQGAFETQYF
TRBJ2-3	TRBV10-3	15	TRBD1	many	TGTGCCATCAGGATCGGGACAGGGGAAACAGATACGCAGTATTTT	CAIRIGTGETDTQYF
TRBJ2-1	TRBV12-3/TRBV12-4	14	NA	NA	TGTGCCAGCAGCCCCCGGGGGGCGTTTGGTGAGCAGTTCTTC	CASSPRGAFGEQFF
TRBJ2-5	TRBV25-1	11	NA	many	TGTGCCAGCAGTGGCCAAGAGACCCAGTACTTC	CASSGQETQYF
TRBJ2-7	TRBV27	17	NA	NA	TGTGCCAGCAGTTTACTCGCTTTTTCAGGGACCATGAACGAGCAGTACTTC	CASSLLAFSGTMNEQYF
TRBJ1-1	TRBV12-3/TRBV12-4	14	NA	NA	TGTGCCAGCAGTTTCAGGAGGGATTTCGCTGAAGCTTTCTTT	CASSFRRDFAEAFF
TRBJ2-7	TRBV28	14	NA	NA	TGTGCCAGCAGTACCAGTACTGGAGACTACGAGCAGTACTTC	CASSTSTGDYEQYF
TRBJ2-1	TRBV5-1	18	TRBD1	many	TGCGCCAGCAGCTTGGATCGAGGAGTCAGAGGGGGCCACAATGAGCAGTTCTTC	CASSLDRGVRGGHNEQFF
TRBJ1-1	TRBV4-1	13	NA	many	TGCGCCAGCAGCCAAGAAGCATACACTGAAGCTTTCTTT	CASSQEAYTEAFF
TRBJ2-5	TRBV20-1	16	TRBD2	few	TGCAGTGCTATGGGACTAGCGGGAGCCGGTCAAGAGACCCAGTACTTC	CSAMGLAGAGQETQYF
TRBJ2-2	TRBV12-3/TRBV12-4	14	NA	many	TGTGCCAGCACCACGCTAGGGAGTACCGGGGAGCTGTTTTTT	CASTTLGSTGELFF
TRBJ2-1	TRBV29-1	13	TRBD2	many	TGCAGCGTTTATGGGACTACCTACAATGAGCAGTTCTTC	CSVYGTTYNEQFF
TRBJ1-1	TRBV28	12	NA	many	TGTGCCAGCACCTCGGACGAGGTTAGGGCTTTCTTT	CASTSDEVRAFF